The rows below give T cell receptor beta chains drawn from one sample of a study of shared clonotypes between healthy human individuals. The table came from immunoSEQ multiplex PCR; TCRdb's copy has only in-frame clones and leaves some out. The table has over a million clones, 70% to 80% seen once. Material for sequencing was memory CD4+ T cells sorted from blood. The receptors come from a man aged 18 to 30 in good health. Both conserved end residues are trimmed from each CDR3. Some rows have no size entry. The others give once, few or many, or a class for an expanded clone.

v_call,clone_size,cdr3_aa
TRBV7-2,-,ASSPGLAVYEQY
TRBV6-6,-,ASSYAQGATEAF
TRBV7-2,-,ASSIGTGYLSPLH
TRBV7-3,-,ASSPTSNLYNEQF
TRBV2,-,ASRPGSGQTQY
TRBV9,once,ASSPSTPGLAGKTSGETQY
TRBV10-3,once,AISDVEGSNYGYT
TRBV2,-,AIRERNTGELF
TRBV13,-,ASSFVRTGGLTEAF
TRBV18,few,ASSLNINQGRTDTQY
TRBV28,-,ASSLLDRDNEKLF
TRBV19,-,ASSIGGYWTNEQF
TRBV7-9,-,ASSLDGRSSTDTQY
TRBV5-4,few,ASSLGSRGGNTEAF
TRBV7-2,-,ASSSLTSGGATGY
TRBV29-1,-,STRDSNTGELF
TRBV2,few,ASSQTWGYT
TRBV7-6,-,ASSFGPQETQY
TRBV7-9,-,ASSLERLTEAF